This T cell receptor beta chain was documented in a study of molecular identifiers for immune sequencing clone quantification. Overall study findings and caveats: Jurkat TCR RNA spiked in from one cell reportedly remained identifiable amid around 1 million naive cells.

This clonotype was detected many times. The target antigen is unknown. Losses at the gene ends were 3 bases for V and 0 bases for J; bases not matched to a gene: 4. Germline lookup yields CDR1 SGHNT and CDR2 YYREEE (reference sequence). This CDR3 region has 15 residues. TCRdb itself ran the PCR reads through MiXCR, one entry per CDR3 protein. The repertoire consists of 250,000 to 350,000 distinct CDR3 sequences, with roughly a fifth occurring once and the leading ten covering over 0.7%. Material: naive CD8+ T cells from blood, with Jurkat cell RNA spiked in. Indicated subset: FACS-sorted CD8+CD4-CCR7+CD45RA+ naive T cells. The genes are TRBV5-4 and TRBJ2-3; TRBD2 matches 7 bases. This clonotype was sampled from a human donor in good health. Some libraries in this study had Jurkat cell RNA spiked in. The CDR3 nucleotides read TGTGCCAGCAGCTCCAGCGGGACTAGCACAGATACGCAGTATTTT. This gives the protein CASSSSGTSTDTQYF.